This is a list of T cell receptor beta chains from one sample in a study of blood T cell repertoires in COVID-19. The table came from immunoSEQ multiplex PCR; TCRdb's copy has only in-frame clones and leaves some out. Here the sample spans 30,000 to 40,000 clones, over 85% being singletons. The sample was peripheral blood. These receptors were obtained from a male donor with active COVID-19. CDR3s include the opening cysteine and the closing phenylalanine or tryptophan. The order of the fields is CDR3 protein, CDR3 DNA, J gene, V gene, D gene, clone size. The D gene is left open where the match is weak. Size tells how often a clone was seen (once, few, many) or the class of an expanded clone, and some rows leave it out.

CASSGQGNYGYTF TGTGCCAGCAGTGGACAGGGTAACTATGGCTACACCTTC TRBJ1-2 TRBV3-1/TRBV3-2 TRBD1 .
CASKGLPTDTQYF TGCGCCAGCAAAGGACTACCCACAGATACGCAGTATTTT TRBJ2-3 TRBV10-1 . .
CASSYTATAGELFF TGTGCCAGCAGTTACACTGCCACGGCCGGGGAGCTGTTTTTT TRBJ2-2 TRBV6-2/TRBV6-3 . .
CASSYPDRKVIYEQYF TGTGCCAGCAGTTACCCCGACAGGAAAGTCATCTACGAGCAGTACTTC TRBJ2-7 TRBV6-6 . .
CASSLATQNTEAFF TGTGCCAGCAGCTTAGCGACACAGAACACTGAAGCTTTCTTT TRBJ1-1 TRBV7-2 . .
CSVGQTYEQYF TGCAGCGTGGGACAGACCTACGAGCAGTACTTC TRBJ2-7 TRBV29-1 TRBD1 .
CASSVRQSNSPLHF TGTGCCAGCAGCGTTAGACAAAGTAATTCACCCCTCCACTTT TRBJ1-6 TRBV9 . .
CASSLAGGNYNEQFF TGCGCCAGCAGCTTGGCCGGGGGAAACTACAATGAGCAGTTCTTC TRBJ2-1 TRBV5-1 . .
CASSSAQGAFEQFF TGTGCCAGCAGCTCCGCCCAGGGGGCGTTTGAGCAGTTCTTC TRBJ2-1 TRBV7-3 TRBD1 .
CASSRGTGGSKDQETQYF TGTGCCAGCAGCCGCGGGACAGGGGGCAGTAAGGACCAAGAGACCCAGTACTTC TRBJ2-5 TRBV7-9 TRBD1 .
CSASLGDGYTF TGCAGTGCTAGTTTAGGGGATGGCTACACCTTC TRBJ1-2 TRBV20-1 . .
CASSLDGGSNQPQHF TGCGCCAGCAGCTTGGACGGGGGGAGCAATCAGCCCCAGCATTTT TRBJ1-5 TRBV5-1 . once
CASSFIPTQRTDNYGYTF TGTGCCAGCAGCTTTATCCCCACCCAGCGGACAGACAACTATGGCTACACCTTC TRBJ1-2 TRBV7-9 . .
CASSLTGSEAFF TGTGCCAGCAGTTTGACAGGCTCAGAAGCTTTCTTT TRBJ1-1 TRBV6-5 . .
CASSQEKGLAGLNEQFF TGTGCCAGCAGCCAAGAAAAAGGACTAGCGGGGTTGAATGAGCAGTTCTTC TRBJ2-1 TRBV3-1/TRBV3-2 TRBD2 .
CASSEARGTEAFF TGTGCCAGCAGTGAAGCACGGGGAACTGAAGCTTTCTTT TRBJ1-1 TRBV6-1 . .
CASSQGGGNTEAFF TGTGCCAGCAGCCAAGGGGGGGGGAACACTGAAGCTTTCTTT TRBJ1-1 TRBV3-1/TRBV3-2 . .
CASSLGTGGSIQPQHF TGTGCCAGCAGCTTGGGGACAGGGGGCTCGATTCAGCCCCAGCATTTT TRBJ1-5 TRBV11-2 TRBD1 few
CAWRGGQPIANYGYTF TGTGCCTGGAGGGGCGGACAGCCTATAGCTAACTATGGCTACACCTTC TRBJ1-2 TRBV30 . .
CASSIEQSSYNSPLHF TGTGCCAGCAGCATAGAACAGAGCTCCTATAATTCACCCCTCCACTTT TRBJ1-6 TRBV7-8 . .
CASSLDNYEQYF TGTGCCAGCAGCTTAGACAACTACGAGCAGTACTTC TRBJ2-7 TRBV7-2 . once
CASSDTLAASYNEQFF TGTGCCAGCAGTGACACACTAGCGGCTTCCTACAATGAGCAGTTCTTC TRBJ2-1 TRBV6-4 TRBD2 .
CASSSSRGNYGYTF TGTGCCAGCAGCTCTTCGAGAGGGAACTATGGCTACACCTTC TRBJ1-2 TRBV5-4 . .
CASSLGPGSETQYF TGCGCCAGCAGCTTGGGGCCTGGGAGTGAGACCCAGTACTTC TRBJ2-5 TRBV5-1 . .
CASSGGQGSYEQYF TGCGCCAGCAGCGGTGGACAGGGATCCTACGAGCAGTACTTC TRBJ2-7 TRBV5-1 TRBD1 .
CASSQHRDEQYF TGTGCCAGCTCACAACACAGGGACGAGCAGTACTTC TRBJ2-7 TRBV18 . .
CASSYLTGGGYNEQFF TGTGCCAGCAGTTACTTGACAGGGGGAGGCTACAATGAGCAGTTCTTC TRBJ2-1 TRBV6-2/TRBV6-3 TRBD1 .
CASSRQGRMYTEAFF TGTGCCAGCAGTCGACAGGGGAGGATGTACACTGAAGCTTTCTTT TRBJ1-1 TRBV6-2/TRBV6-3 TRBD1 .